This passage covers 14 T cell receptor beta chains from one sample sequenced in a study of shared clonotypes between healthy human individuals. TCRdb's table, derived via immunoSEQ multiplex PCR, lists solely in-frame clones and lacks some. The repertoire holds more than 850,000 clones, with approximately 78% as singletons. Specimen: memory CD4+ T cells from PBMCs. Described subset: CD45RA-negative fraction. The receptors here all came from a man younger than 35 in good health. Some clones in this sample may be carry-over from other donors' samples.

This chain joins TRBV27 and TRBJ2-5; D remains ambiguous. Trimming cost V 3 bases and J 3 bases, with 8 bases left between them. Germline CDR1 is MNHEY and CDR2 is SMNVEV (reference sequence). The CDR3 extends over 13 amino acids. In DNA, the CDR3 is TGTGCCAGCAGTTTGGTGGATGAAGAGACCCAGTACTTC. Amino acids: CASSLVDEETQYF.

The chain is built from TRBV25-1 and TRBJ2-7; 12 bases fit TRBD2. This CDR3 comprises 14 residues. J was trimmed by 5 bases and V by 5 bases; bases with no gene match: 4. The germline V gene encodes CDR1 MGHDK and CDR2 SYGVNS. The CDR3 region is CASSSLAGGDEQYF. CDR3 in DNA: TGTGCCAGCAGTAGTCTAGCGGGAGGGGACGAGCAGTACTTC.

The V call is TRBV7-8, the J call TRBJ1-2; D remains ambiguous. This CDR3 has 14 amino acids. Germline CDR1 is SGHVS and CDR2 is FQNEAQ. Trimming pared 0 bases from V and 4 bases from J, leaving 9 bases between. The DNA of the CDR3 is TGTGCCAGCAGCTTAGCTCCGGAATCCTATGGCTACACCTTC. Translated, it gives CASSLAPESYGYTF.

In its sample, this clone was seen once. The chain has TRBV7-9 and TRBJ2-1, with D tentatively TRBD1 (5 bases). V gave up 3 bases and J gave up 7 bases, with 13 bases separating them. Germline-derived CDR1 and CDR2 are SEHNR and FQNEAQ (reference sequence). This CDR3 comprises 14 residues. DNA for the CDR3: TGTGCCAGCAGCTTTTTGAGTAGGGGAAATGAGCAGTTCTTC. Amino acid sequence: CASSFLSRGNEQFF.

About this clone: Within the sample, other DNA sequences also encode this same CDR3. This rearrangement joins TRBV18 to TRBJ2-5, with 8 bases aligning to TRBD1. The CDR3 covers 15 residues. After removal of 3 bases from V and 1 base from J, the junction contained 4 bases not matched to a gene. CDR1 is KGHSH, CDR2 LQKENI, per germline. This chain's CDR3 is CASSPGTGPQETQYF. In nucleotides, the CDR3 is TGTGCCAGCTCACCCGGGACAGGACCCCAAGAGACCCAGTACTTC.

This sequence joins TRBV6-5 and TRBJ2-7; D unresolved. CDR1 is MNHEY, CDR2 SVGAGI, per germline. The CDR3 is 13 amino acids. The V and J ends lost 6 bases and 4 bases respectively, with 13 bases between them. This CDR3 is CASSSKVGYEQYF. The CDR3 coding sequence is TGTGCCAGCAGCTCCAAGGTCGGATACGAGCAGTACTTC.

The chain links TRBV11-2 to TRBJ2-1, with 7 bases lining up with TRBD2. CDR3 length equals 13 residues. J was trimmed by 15 bases and V by 5 bases; bases with no gene match: 13. Per the germline V gene, CDR1 is SGHAT and CDR2 is FQNNGV. The CDR3 bases are TGTGCCAGCAGCCTAGTAAGGGCGGGAGCACTGTTCTTC. The encoded protein is CASSLVRAGALFF.

The J gene is TRBJ2-7, the V gene TRBV11-2; 13 bases are a match to TRBD2. The CDR3 extends over 16 amino acids. Trimming removed 5 bases from V and 0 bases from J; junction bases left unmatched: 4. The germline V gene has CDR1 SGHAT and CDR2 FQNNGV. The CDR3 loop reads CASSVGLAGNSYEQYF. CDR3 nucleotides: TGTGCCAGCAGCGTGGGACTAGCGGGAAACTCCTACGAGCAGTACTTC.

The V and J genes are TRBV27 and TRBJ1-1; TRBD1 might be the D (5 bases). V lost 4 bases, J lost 6 bases, and 15 bases lay in between. Germline CDR1 and CDR2: MNHEY and SMNVEV (reference sequence). The length of the CDR3 is 14 residues. In DNA, the CDR3 is TGTGCCAGCAGTTCTCGGGGATCGGGGGCTGAAGCTTTCTTT. Its translation is CASSSRGSGAEAFF.

V usage is TRBV6-6 and J usage is TRBJ2-7; 7 positions agree with TRBD2. J lost 2 bases, V lost 6 bases, and 13 bases had no gene match. From germline, CDR1 is MNHNY and CDR2 SVGAGI (reference sequence). The CDR3 extends over 16 amino acids. CDR3 region: CASSHLANRGAYEQYF. The CDR3 DNA reads as TGTGCCAGCAGCCACCTAGCTAATCGGGGGGCCTACGAGCAGTACTTC.

This clone was seen at least ten times. J is TRBJ2-6 and V is TRBV7-6, with D perhaps matching TRBD1 or TRBD2 (5 bases each). Trimming removed 5 bases at V and 0 bases at J, with 5 bases between. Looked up from germline, CDR1 is SGHVS and CDR2 is FNYEAQ. The CDR3 is made up of 14 amino acids. The CDR3 region is CASSGGSGANVLTF. CDR3 sequence (DNA): TGTGCCAGCAGCGGGGGCTCTGGGGCCAACGTCCTGACTTTC.

The chain combines TRBV6-1 with TRBJ2-5; no firm D call. Trimming cost V 2 bases and J 7 bases, with 14 bases left between them. Germline-derived CDR1 and CDR2 are MNHNS and SASEGT. The CDR3 runs to 14 residues. The DNA for the CDR3 is TGTGCCAGCAGTGAAATGTTGGTTGGGCGGACCCAGTACTTC. This sequence encodes CASSEMLVGRTQYF.

The V and J genes are TRBV5-4 and TRBJ2-1, with TRBD2 matching over 8 bases. Germline loops: CDR1 SGHNT, CDR2 YYREEE (reference sequence). This CDR3 region has 14 residues. Trimming at V came to 4 bases and at J to 9 bases, leaving 9 bases not matched to a gene. This CDR3 is CASSAGGPGIEQFF. CDR3 DNA sequence: TGTGCCAGCAGCGCGGGGGGCCCGGGGATTGAGCAGTTCTTC.

The genes are TRBV10-3 and TRBJ1-2, with TRBD1 as a possible D gene (6 bases). The V end lost 6 bases, the J end lost 1 base, and 9 bases lay between the germline ends. Per the germline V gene, CDR1 is ENHRY and CDR2 is SYGVKD. The CDR3 loop spans 13 amino acids. CDR3 in DNA: TGTGCCATCAGCGCAGGGGATAACTATGGCTACACCTTC. Translating gives CAISAGDNYGYTF.